This T cell receptor (beta chain) stems from a study of blood T cell repertoires in COVID-19. Study at large: There were acute and convalescent COVID-19 samples, and they came from the United States, Italy and Spain. In each case, the material was cDNA or gDNA derived from T cells, B-cell-depleted T cells, or PBMCs.

Study processing details: Estimation of nucleated cell counts relied on the amplification of reference gene primers. Clones were read by immunoSEQ multiplex PCR, and TCRdb kept only the in-frame ones, dropping some. The V and J calls and clone size were taken over from that table, and D and trimming were inferred from the DNA. The sample has about 280,000 clones; about 90% are singletons. The sequence was collected from a woman under 40 who had recovered from COVID-19. Input material: peripheral blood.

The CDR3 nucleotides are TGCGCCAGCAGTGAGTTGCCCTCGGACAGGCCCTGCACCTTATACTTC. It specifies CASSELPSDRPCTLYF. This chain connects TRBV10-1 to TRBJ2-4, with TRBD1 matching over 7 bases. This CDR3 contains 16 residues. Trimming at V came to 1 base and at J to 16 bases, leaving 19 bases not matched to a gene. Germline V gives CDR1 WNHNN, CDR2 SYGVQD (reference sequence).